Described below is a single TCR beta chain sequence and its context. The antigen is undetermined. Over chemoradiotherapy, repertoires were sampled more than once. The source of the sample is a study of chemoradiotherapy in HPV16-positive cancers. Overall study: Candidate HPV-specific clones and shared TCR motifs came from a couple of HPV16-positive patients.

This CDR3 comprises 13 residues. Germline CDR1 and CDR2: LGHNA and YNFKEQ. Trimming shortened V by 5 bases and J by 5 bases, and 12 bases separated the two germline ends. Method: immunoSEQ multiplex PCR; TCRdb's copy keeps in-frame clones and lacks some. Seen here are fewer than 35,000 clones, 93% observed once, and the top ten hold about a sixth. Study outcomes and limitations: Non-HPV-specific T cells did not expand in tumors during treatment, whereas candidate HPV-specific clones and E7-related motifs did.

Sequencing was performed on blood, taken from a patient who underwent chemoradiotherapy. This sequence originates from a human donor with HPV-associated anogenital cancer. V and J are TRBV4-2 and TRBJ1-1, with D tentatively TRBD1 (6 bases). This CDR3 is CASSGNRATEAFF. The CDR3 DNA reads as TGTGCCAGCAGCGGAAACAGGGCAACTGAAGCTTTCTTT.